One and the same sample provided the 23 T cell receptor beta chains below, sequenced in a study of identical twins (dated by TCRdb to between 2015 and 2016). Libraries came from 5' RACE. Instrument on record: Illumina HiSeq 2000. Through fastp at Q25 and MiXCR, TCRdb rebuilt clones from the public reads, retaining in-frame beta chains. CDR3 protein sequences are deduplicated, and each keeps its most common genes and DNA. Within this sample are under 300,000 distinct CDR3 sequences, with around 15% of them counted one time only. Approximately 8.8% of the sample comes from the top ten. The sequenced sample was memory (CD45RO+) T cells sorted from blood. The sample's cell subset or site, from its label and the paper: CD45RO+ enriched T cells. The receptors shown here come from a woman aged 18-29 years in good health.

This clonotype was seen repeatedly, ten times or more. This chain joins TRBV20-1 and TRBJ2-1; maybe TRBD2 (6 bases). Germline V gene lookup returns CDR1 DFQATT and CDR2 SNEGSKA (reference sequence). CDR3 length: 13 amino acids. V was clipped by 4 bases and J by 4 bases, with 11 bases between them. The CDR3 sequence is CSAMGGRYNEQFF. The DNA of the CDR3 is TGCAGTGCTATGGGGGGACGGTACAATGAGCAGTTCTTC.

This clonotype was detected ten times or more. The chain is built from TRBV3-1 and TRBJ2-7, with D perhaps matching TRBD1 (6 bases). The CDR3 has 14 residues. V was pared by 2 bases and J by 3 bases, with 11 bases between. The germline V gene encodes CDR1 LGHDT and CDR2 YNNKEL (reference sequence). The CDR3 is CASSQPGTNYEQYF. The CDR3 nucleotides are TGTGCCAGCAGCCAACCCGGGACAAACTACGAGCAGTACTTC.

This clonotype was counted ten times or more. The V gene is TRBV6-2 or TRBV6-3, the J gene TRBJ2-7, with unresolved D. Trimming left V 1 base short and J 12 bases short, with 16 bases between. Germline CDR1 reads MNHEY; CDR2 reads SVGEGT. CDR3 length equals 13 residues. The CDR3: CASSYYIGPPSYF. The CDR3, as DNA: TGTGCCAGCAGTTACTATATTGGACCACCATCGTACTTC.

This clonotype showed up just a few times. J is TRBJ2-7 and V is TRBV11-3; D possibly corresponds to TRBD2 (5 bases). The germline V gene has CDR1 SGHNT and CDR2 YENEEA. This CDR3 has 15 amino acids. Trimming took off 5 bases at V and 1 base at J, with 15 bases between the two ends. The DNA of the CDR3 is TGTGCCAGCAGCCCGGACGGAGGACGTTCCTACGAGCAGTACTTC. It yields the protein CASSPDGGRSYEQYF.

This clonotype showed up just a few times. The CDR3 bases are TGTGCCAGCAGTCCCCCCCTATTGCAGGGTACGCAGTATTTT. Its translation is CASSPPLLQGTQYF. The gene calls are TRBV28 and TRBJ2-3; D is possibly TRBD1 (5 bases). Germline V gene sequence: CDR1 MDHEN, CDR2 SYDVKM. There are 14 residues in the CDR3. V was trimmed by 5 bases and J by 8 bases, leaving 17 bases between them.

This clonotype was observed many times. J is TRBJ2-5 and V is TRBV18; no clear D. CDR1 and CDR2 from the germline V gene are KGHSH and LQKENI. The CDR3 loop spans 11 amino acids. Trimming shortened V by 8 bases and J by 2 bases, and 6 bases separated the two germline ends. Here the CDR3 reads CASSPQETQYF. The CDR3, as DNA: TGTGCCAGCAGCCCGCAAGAGACCCAGTACTTC.

The chain joins TRBV29-1 to TRBJ1-1; D might be TRBD1 (6 bases). Trimming stripped 1 base from V and 0 bases from J, with 12 bases between. The CDR3 is 15 residues long. Germline V lookup: CDR1 SQVTM, CDR2 ANQGSEA. Written as DNA, the CDR3 is TGCAGCGTTGAAGGACAGGAGGGGATGAACACTGAAGCTTTCTTT. Protein sequence: CSVEGQEGMNTEAFF.

This clonotype was picked up one time. The rearrangement links TRBV5-1 to TRBJ2-7, with a tentative D call TRBD2 (6 bases). Germline CDR1 and CDR2: SGHRS and YFSETQ. V lost 4 bases and J lost 6, with 35 bases in between. This CDR3 contains 20 residues. The CDR3 sequence: CASSLLMGTSHPTEGSEQYF. Written as DNA, the CDR3 is TGCGCCAGCAGCCTCCTTATGGGAACATCCCACCCAACGGAGGGCTCCGAGCAGTACTTC.

This clonotype was seen a few times. The chain is built from TRBV29-1 and TRBJ2-1; 12 nucleotides match TRBD2. This CDR3 spans 14 amino acids. V lost 6 bases and J lost 6; bases outside the gene matches: 6. Germline assignment: CDR1 SQVTM and CDR2 ANQGSEA. The CDR3 region is CSVETSGSSNEQFF. The CDR3 DNA reads TGCAGCGTGGAGACTAGCGGGAGTTCCAATGAGCAGTTCTTC.

This clonotype was recorded a few times. J is TRBJ1-2 and V is TRBV29-1; D is possibly TRBD1 (6 bases). CDR3 length equals 13 residues. V was pared by 6 bases and J by 6 bases, with 17 bases between. The germline V gene encodes CDR1 SQVTM and CDR2 ANQGSEA. Here the CDR3 DNA reads TGCAGCGTGACAGGTGGATCTAGGGATGGCTACACCTTC. The encoded protein is CSVTGGSRDGYTF.

This clonotype was recorded at least ten times. CDR3 loop: CASSSDPGEQYF. The CDR3 nucleotides read TGTGCCAGCAGTTCGGATCCTGGTGAGCAGTACTTC. The V call is TRBV6-5, the J call TRBJ2-7; D gene ambiguous. Per the germline V gene, CDR1 is MNHEY and CDR2 is SVGAGI. V shed 4 bases and J shed 7 bases, with 11 bases lying between them. The CDR3 runs to 12 residues.

This clonotype was counted at least ten times. V is TRBV5-1 and J is TRBJ2-7; 9 bases agree with TRBD2. CDR1 SGHRS and CDR2 YFSETQ come from the germline V gene. This CDR3 is 17 amino acids long. Trimming took 0 bases from V and 2 from J; bases not matched to a gene: 9. The CDR3 DNA reads TGCGCCAGCAGCTTGGTCCCTGGACTAGCGTCGACCTACGAGCAGTACTTC. This translates into CASSLVPGLASTYEQYF.

The chain is built from TRBV20-1 and TRBJ2-7; 7 bases match TRBD2. The CDR3 covers 14 residues. V shed 1 base and J 4 bases; nucleotides not matched to a gene: 7. In germline, CDR1 is DFQATT, CDR2 SNEGSKA (reference sequence). The CDR3 reads CSARGPRGVYEQYF. The CDR3 nucleotides read TGCAGTGCTAGAGGACCCCGGGGGGTATACGAGCAGTACTTC.

The genes are TRBV12-3 or TRBV12-4 and TRBJ2-1; 12 nucleotides match TRBD1. V dropped 6 bases and J dropped 8; count of bases not matched to a gene: 5. This CDR3 is 14 amino acids long. The CDR3 sequence: CASSPGQGAHEQFF. The DNA for the CDR3 is TGTGCCAGCAGCCCGGGACAGGGGGCCCATGAGCAGTTCTTC.

This chain joins TRBV2 and TRBJ1-2, with unresolved D. This CDR3 comprises 14 residues. Trimming took 5 bases from V and 6 from J, leaving 16 bases between them. Germline V lookup: CDR1 SNHLY, CDR2 FYNNEI. CDR3 amino acids: CASSQATSLDGYTF. The CDR3 DNA follows: TGTGCCAGCAGTCAGGCTACTTCCCTAGATGGCTACACCTTC.

The sample holds a few counts of this clonotype. This rearrangement joins TRBV7-6 to TRBJ2-1, with unresolved D. V dropped 5 bases and J dropped 7 bases, with 18 bases sitting between them. Per germline, CDR1 SGHVS and CDR2 FNYEAQ. CDR3 length: 15 amino acids. CDR3 in amino acids: CASSLFSTVTNEQFF. CDR3 DNA sequence: TGTGCCAGCAGCCTATTCTCGACTGTTACTAATGAGCAGTTCTTC. Based on the CDR3 plus reference TRBV7-6 and TRBJ2-1, the full variable domain is GAGVSQSPRYKVTKRGQDVALRCDPISGHVSLYWYRQALGQGPEFLTYFNYEAQQDKSGLPNDRFSAERPEGSISTLTIQRTEQRDSAMYRCASSLFSTVTNEQFFGPGTRLTVL.

CDR3 region: CASTISRDTEAFF. CDR3 nucleotide sequence: TGTGCCAGCACGATTTCAAGGGACACTGAAGCTTTCTTT. This chain links TRBV7-2 with TRBJ1-1; unclear D gene. The germline CDR1 and CDR2 sequences are SGHTA and FQGNSA. The CDR3 sequence is 13 residues long. V was trimmed by 7 bases and J by 3 bases, leaving 12 bases between them.

Ten or more counts support this clonotype. The J gene is TRBJ2-1, the V gene TRBV3-1; the match to TRBD2 covers 7 bases. The CDR3 is 12 residues long. From germline, CDR1 is LGHDT and CDR2 YNNKEL (reference sequence). After removal of 4 bases from V and 12 bases from J, the junction contained 6 bases not matched to a gene. The CDR3 spells CASSRTSVMQFF. DNA of the CDR3: TGTGCCAGCAGCCGTACTAGCGTAATGCAGTTCTTC.

In this sample, this clonotype turned up a few times. This CDR3 is CSTEAQRTLAYTF. The CDR3 bases are TGCAGCACAGAGGCGCAGCGAACCCTGGCTTACACCTTC. The chain carries TRBV29-1 and TRBJ1-2, with D uncertain. This CDR3 is 13 amino acids long. V was clipped by 8 bases and J by 11 bases, with 24 bases between them. The germline CDR1 and CDR2 sequences are SQVTM and ANQGSEA.

This clonotype was seen more than once but under ten times. V and J are TRBV6-5 and TRBJ2-1; 8 bases line up with TRBD2. The CDR3 is made up of 17 amino acids. V lost 0 bases, J lost 0 bases, and 4 bases stayed unmatched. CDR1 is MNHEY and CDR2 is SVGAGI in the germline V gene. CDR3 amino acids: CASSYSGGGNSYNEQFF. CDR3 bases: TGTGCCAGCAGTTACTCTGGCGGGGGGAACTCCTACAATGAGCAGTTCTTC.

This clonotype turned up a few times. The V and J genes are TRBV15 and TRBJ2-1, with unresolved D. The germline V and J ends were trimmed by 3 bases and 6 bases, with 12 bases remaining between them. Germline values: CDR1 LNHNV, CDR2 YYDKDF (reference sequence). This CDR3 is 14 amino acids long. CDR3 in DNA: TGTGCCACCAGCAGGAAAAGCGAAGGCAATGAGCAGTTCTTC. Encoded protein: CATSRKSEGNEQFF.

The chain combines TRBV20-1 with TRBJ2-1, with 14 bases lining up with TRBD2. This CDR3 has 20 amino acids. Germline CDR1 and CDR2: DFQATT and SNEGSKA (reference sequence). V lost 4 bases to trimming and J lost 1 base; unmatched junction nucleotides: 15. Here the CDR3 DNA reads TGCAGTGCTACACCAACTCCCGGGACTAGCGGGAGAAAGTCCTACAATGAGCAGTTCTTC. Its translation: CSATPTPGTSGRKSYNEQFF.

This clonotype turned up a few times. The chain couples TRBV5-1 to TRBJ1-6; D unclear. Germline V CDR1 and CDR2: SGHRS, YFSETQ. The CDR3 sequence is 14 residues long. V dropped 4 bases and J dropped 7 bases, with 12 bases sitting between them. CDR3: CASSLWTENSPLHF. In DNA form, the CDR3 reads TGCGCCAGCAGCCTCTGGACTGAAAATTCACCCCTCCACTTT.